Presented here are 10 T cell receptor beta chains from one specimen sequenced in a study of cytomegalovirus exposure and HLA in healthy donors. It was with 60 Vbeta and 13 Jbeta primers that the PCR ran. Only in-frame clones appear in the TCRdb table, and some are missing; sequencing was by immunoSEQ multiplex PCR. The profile shows about 110,000 clones, approximately 76% of them singletons. The sequenced material came from PBMCs. The receptor source for this set is a woman between 50 and 59 years old in good health and CMV-seropositive.

This clone appeared a few times. The J gene is TRBJ2-7, the V gene TRBV14; 10 nucleotides match TRBD2. The CDR3 totals 15 residues. Per the germline V gene, CDR1 is SGHDN and CDR2 is FVKESK. With V trimmed by 4 bases and J by 5 bases, 8 bases remained unmatched. The CDR3 nucleotides are TGTGCCAGCAGCCTCGACCTAGCGGGGGAGGACGAGCAGTACTTC. This encodes CASSLDLAGEDEQYF.

This sequence joins TRBV18 and TRBJ2-4; D ambiguous. V shed 6 bases and J shed 5 bases, with 14 bases lying between them. CDR3 size: 14 residues. Germline CDR1 is KGHSH and CDR2 is LQKENI. In nucleotides, the CDR3 is TGTGCCAGCTCCCTCCCCCGACGGGAAAACATTCAGTACTTC. This translates into CASSLPRRENIQYF.

This clone has just one count. The rearrangement joins TRBV29-1 to TRBJ2-1; the D gene is possibly TRBD1 (6 bases). Germline-derived CDR1 and CDR2 are SQVTM and ANQGSEA. The CDR3 spans 13 residues. The ends were cut back, 6 bases at V and 7 bases at J, with 16 bases in the middle. The CDR3 nucleotides are TGCAGCGTCGACGGGACACCTATGAATGAGCAGTTCTTC. It encodes CSVDGTPMNEQFF.

The chain links TRBV5-1 to TRBJ2-3; D may be TRBD2 (7 bases). The length of the CDR3 is 14 residues. Looked up from germline, CDR1 is SGHRS and CDR2 is YFSETQ. Trimming removed 4 bases at V and 6 bases at J, with 15 bases between. The CDR3 spells CASSPGGGRDTQYF. CDR3 coding DNA: TGCGCCAGCAGCCCGGGCGGGGGCAGGGATACGCAGTATTTT.

V gene TRBV2 combines with J gene TRBJ1-2; TRBD1 matches at 9 bases. V lost 0 bases to trimming and J lost 6 bases; unmatched junction nucleotides: 2. Germline CDR1 SNHLY, CDR2 FYNNEI. The length of the CDR3 is 14 residues. CDR3 DNA: TGTGCCAGCAGTGAAGCGCGACAGGGGGATGGCTACACCTTC. Protein sequence: CASSEARQGDGYTF.

V usage is TRBV5-4 and J usage is TRBJ2-2; 12 bases fit TRBD2. Germline loops: CDR1 SGHNT, CDR2 YYREEE (reference sequence). Germline trimming cut 4 bases from V and 4 bases from J; bases unmatched to any gene: 2. This CDR3 contains 15 residues. CDR3 coding DNA: TGTGCCAGCAGCAAGGGACTAGCGGGCACCGGGGAGCTGTTTTTT. Translated: CASSKGLAGTGELFF.

The chain is built from TRBV11-2 and TRBJ2-3; 7 bases agree with TRBD1. Trimming cost V 1 base and J 6 bases; bases outside gene matches: 7. The CDR3 spans 15 residues. Germline V gene sequence: CDR1 SGHAT, CDR2 FQNNGV. In nucleotides, the CDR3 is TGTGCCAGCAGCTTAGCCTCGACAGGGTACGATACGCAGTATTTT. The encoded protein is CASSLASTGYDTQYF.

The chain combines TRBV27 with TRBJ1-2; 9 positions agree with TRBD1. The CDR3 runs 14 residues. The germline V gene has CDR1 MNHEY and CDR2 SMNVEV (reference sequence). After removal of 0 bases from V and 6 bases from J, the junction contained 2 bases not matched to a gene. The CDR3 protein is CASSLSQGAHGYTF. The CDR3 DNA reads TGTGCCAGCAGTTTATCACAGGGGGCCCATGGCTACACCTTC.

The chain is built from TRBV5-1 and TRBJ2-3, with 8 positions matching TRBD2. There are 16 residues in the CDR3. V gave up 0 bases and J gave up 0 bases; unmatched junction bases: 3. CDR1 SGHRS and CDR2 YFSETQ come from the germline V gene. CDR3 amino acids: CASSLVSGGSTDTQYF. The CDR3 DNA sequence: TGCGCCAGCAGCTTGGTCAGCGGGGGAAGCACAGATACGCAGTATTTT.

This chain links TRBV6-1 with TRBJ2-1, with 8 bases lining up with TRBD1. The CDR3 spans 18 residues. The trim removed 2 bases at V and 0 bases at J, leaving 9 bases unmatched. CDR1 and CDR2 from the germline V gene are MNHNS and SASEGT. The CDR3, as DNA: TGTGCCAGCAGTGAACCTCGGACAGGGATTAGCTCCTACAATGAGCAGTTCTTC. This translates into CASSEPRTGISSYNEQFF.